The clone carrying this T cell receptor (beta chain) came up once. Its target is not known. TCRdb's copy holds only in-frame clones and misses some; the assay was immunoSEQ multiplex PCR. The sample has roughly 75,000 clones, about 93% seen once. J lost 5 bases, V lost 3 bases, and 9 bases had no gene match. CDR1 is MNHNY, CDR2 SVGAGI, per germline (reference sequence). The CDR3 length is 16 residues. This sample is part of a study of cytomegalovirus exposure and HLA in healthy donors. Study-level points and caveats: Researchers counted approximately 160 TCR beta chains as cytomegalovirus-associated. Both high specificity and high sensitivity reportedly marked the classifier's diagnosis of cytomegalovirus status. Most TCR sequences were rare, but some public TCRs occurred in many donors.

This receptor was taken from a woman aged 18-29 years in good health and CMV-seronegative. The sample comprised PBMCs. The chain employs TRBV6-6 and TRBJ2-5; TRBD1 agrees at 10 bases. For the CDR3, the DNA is TGTGCCAGCAGTTATTTCGCGACAGGGGGCAAGGAGACCCAGTACTTC. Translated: CASSYFATGGKETQYF.